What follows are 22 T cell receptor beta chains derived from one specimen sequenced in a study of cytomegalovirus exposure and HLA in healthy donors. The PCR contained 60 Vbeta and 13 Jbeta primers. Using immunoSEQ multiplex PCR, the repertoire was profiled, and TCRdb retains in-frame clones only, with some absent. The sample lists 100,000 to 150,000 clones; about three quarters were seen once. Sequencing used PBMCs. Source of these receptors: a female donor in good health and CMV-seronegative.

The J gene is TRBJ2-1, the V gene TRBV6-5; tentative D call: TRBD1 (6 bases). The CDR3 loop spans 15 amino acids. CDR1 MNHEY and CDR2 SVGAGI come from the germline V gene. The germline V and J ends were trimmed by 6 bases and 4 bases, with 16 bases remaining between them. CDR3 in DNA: TGTGCCAGCAGCCAAACAGGGCCCGAATACAATGAGCAGTTCTTC. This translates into CASSQTGPEYNEQFF.

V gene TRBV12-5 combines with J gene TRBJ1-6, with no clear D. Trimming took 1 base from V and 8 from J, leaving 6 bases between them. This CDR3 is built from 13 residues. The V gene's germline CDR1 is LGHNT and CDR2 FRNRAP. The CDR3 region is CASGLGLDSPLHF. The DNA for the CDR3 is TGTGCTAGTGGTTTGGGATTAGATTCACCCCTCCACTTT.

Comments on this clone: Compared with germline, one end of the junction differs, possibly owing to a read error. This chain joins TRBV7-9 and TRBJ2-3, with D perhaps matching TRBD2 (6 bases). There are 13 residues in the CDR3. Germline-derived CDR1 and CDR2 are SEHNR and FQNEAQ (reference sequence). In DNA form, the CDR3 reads TGTGCCGGACTATCAGCGGGCACCGATACGCAGTATTTT. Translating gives CAGLSAGTDTQYF.

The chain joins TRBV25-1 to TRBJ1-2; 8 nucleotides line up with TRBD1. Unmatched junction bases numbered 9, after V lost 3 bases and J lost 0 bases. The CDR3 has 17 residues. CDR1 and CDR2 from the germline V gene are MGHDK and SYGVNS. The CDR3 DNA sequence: TGTGCCAGCAGTGAGGCAGGGGGCCGACCGGCTAACTATGGCTACACCTTC. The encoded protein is CASSEAGGRPANYGYTF.

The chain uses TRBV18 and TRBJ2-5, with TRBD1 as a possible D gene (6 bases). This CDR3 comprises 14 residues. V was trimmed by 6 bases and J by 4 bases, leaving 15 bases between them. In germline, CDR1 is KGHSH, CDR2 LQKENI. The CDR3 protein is CASSPRGLGETQYF. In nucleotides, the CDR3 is TGTGCCAGCTCTCCCAGGGGCTTAGGAGAGACCCAGTACTTC.

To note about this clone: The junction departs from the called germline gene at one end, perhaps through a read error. The CDR3, as DNA: TGTTCCAGCAGCCAGGGTGGCTCTGGAAACACCATATATTTT. This sequence encodes CSSSQGGSGNTIYF. The chain combines TRBV7-9 with TRBJ1-3, with D possibly TRBD1 on 5 matching bases. The CDR3 sequence is 14 residues long. Germline CDR1 is SEHNR and CDR2 is FQNEAQ (reference sequence).

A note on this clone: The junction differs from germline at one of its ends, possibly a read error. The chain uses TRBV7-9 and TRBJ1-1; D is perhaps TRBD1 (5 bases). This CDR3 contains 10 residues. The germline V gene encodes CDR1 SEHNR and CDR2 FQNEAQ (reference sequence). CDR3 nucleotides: TGTTCCAGACTGGGGCGGGAAGCTTTCTTT. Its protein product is CSRLGREAFF.

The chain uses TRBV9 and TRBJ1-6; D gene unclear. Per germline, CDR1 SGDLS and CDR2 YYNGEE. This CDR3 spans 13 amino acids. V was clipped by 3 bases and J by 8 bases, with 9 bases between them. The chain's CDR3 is CASSANSDSPLHF. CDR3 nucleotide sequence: TGTGCCAGCAGCGCGAATTCGGATTCACCCCTCCACTTT.

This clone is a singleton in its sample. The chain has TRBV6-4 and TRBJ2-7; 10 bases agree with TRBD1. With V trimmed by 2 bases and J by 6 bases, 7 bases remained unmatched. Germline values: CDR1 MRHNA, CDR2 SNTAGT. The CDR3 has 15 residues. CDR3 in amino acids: CASSDTSGTGVEQYF. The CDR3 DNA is TGTGCCAGCAGTGACACTTCCGGGACAGGGGTCGAGCAGTACTTC.

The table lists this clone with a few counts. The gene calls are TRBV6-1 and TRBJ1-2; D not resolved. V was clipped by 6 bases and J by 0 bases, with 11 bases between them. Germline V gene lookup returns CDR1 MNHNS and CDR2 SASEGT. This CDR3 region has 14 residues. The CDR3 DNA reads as TGTGCCAGCAGCCTTCTCCCCTCTAACTATGGCTACACCTTC. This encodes CASSLLPSNYGYTF.

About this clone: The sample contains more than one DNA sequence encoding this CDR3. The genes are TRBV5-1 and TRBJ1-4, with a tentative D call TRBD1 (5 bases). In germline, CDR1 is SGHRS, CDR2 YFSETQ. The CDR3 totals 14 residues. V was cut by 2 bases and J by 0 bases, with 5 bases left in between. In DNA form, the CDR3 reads TGCGCCAGCAGCTTACAGGCAACTAATGAAAAACTGTTTTTT. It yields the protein CASSLQATNEKLFF.

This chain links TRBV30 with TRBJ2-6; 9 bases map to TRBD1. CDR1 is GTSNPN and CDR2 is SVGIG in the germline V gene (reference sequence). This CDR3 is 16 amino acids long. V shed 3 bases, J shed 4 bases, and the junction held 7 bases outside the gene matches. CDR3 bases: TGTGCCTGGAGGGTTCGGACAGGGGTGGGGGCCAACGTCCTGACTTTC. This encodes CAWRVRTGVGANVLTF. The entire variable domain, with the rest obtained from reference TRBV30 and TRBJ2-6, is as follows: SQTIHQWPATLVQPVGSPLSLECTVEGTSNPNLYWYRQAAGRGLQLLFYSVGIGQISSEVPQNLSASRPQDRQFILSSKKLLLSDSGFYLCAWRVRTGVGANVLTFGAGSRLTVL.

The CDR3, as DNA: TGCGCCAGCAGCTTGGGTCCGGGGTTGAATGAAAAACTGTTTTTT. Amino acid sequence: CASSLGPGLNEKLFF. The chain uses TRBV5-1 and TRBJ1-4; D call uncertain. Germline V gene sequence: CDR1 SGHRS, CDR2 YFSETQ. Trimming took off 0 bases at V and 5 bases at J, with 11 bases between the two ends. The CDR3 sequence is 15 residues long. Full variable domain (missing parts from reference TRBV5-1 and TRBJ1-4): KAGVTQTPRYLIKTRGQQVTLSCSPISGHRSVSWYQQTPGQGLQFLFEYFSETQRNKGNFPGRFSGRQFSNSRSEMNVSTLELGDSALYLCASSLGPGLNEKLFFGSGTQLSVL.

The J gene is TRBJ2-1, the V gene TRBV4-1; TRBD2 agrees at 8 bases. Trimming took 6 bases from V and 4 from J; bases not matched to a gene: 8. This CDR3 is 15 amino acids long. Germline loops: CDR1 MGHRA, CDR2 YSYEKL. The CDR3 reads CASSWGAGGYNEQFF. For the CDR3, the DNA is TGCGCCAGCAGTTGGGGGGCGGGAGGTTACAATGAGCAGTTCTTC.

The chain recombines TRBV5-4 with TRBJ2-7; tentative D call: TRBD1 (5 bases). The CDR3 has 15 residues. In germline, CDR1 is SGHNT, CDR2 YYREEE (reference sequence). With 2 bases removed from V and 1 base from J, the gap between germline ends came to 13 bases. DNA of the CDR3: TGTGCCAGCAGCTTAGGTCAGGGCTATTCCTACGAGCAGTACTTC. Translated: CASSLGQGYSYEQYF.

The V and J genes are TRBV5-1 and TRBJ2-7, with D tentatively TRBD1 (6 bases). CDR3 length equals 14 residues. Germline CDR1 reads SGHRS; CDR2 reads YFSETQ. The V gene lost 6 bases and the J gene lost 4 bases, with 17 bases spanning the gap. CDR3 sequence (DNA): TGCGCCAGCACCCTCGGGACACCGAGTTACGAGCAGTACTTC. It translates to CASTLGTPSYEQYF.

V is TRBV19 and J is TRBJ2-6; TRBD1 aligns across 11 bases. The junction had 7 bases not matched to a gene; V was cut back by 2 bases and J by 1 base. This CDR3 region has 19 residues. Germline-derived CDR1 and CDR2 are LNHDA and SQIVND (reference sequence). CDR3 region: CASSISGQGGASGANVLTF. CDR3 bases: TGTGCCAGTAGTATATCGGGACAGGGGGGTGCTTCTGGGGCCAACGTCCTGACTTTC.

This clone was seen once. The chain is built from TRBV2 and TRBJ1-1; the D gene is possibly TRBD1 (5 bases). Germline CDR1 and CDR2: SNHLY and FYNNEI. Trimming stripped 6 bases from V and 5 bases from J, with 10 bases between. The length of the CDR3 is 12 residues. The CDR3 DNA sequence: TGTGCCAGCAGGGGGGGTGGGACTGAAGCTTTCTTT. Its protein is CASRGGGTEAFF.

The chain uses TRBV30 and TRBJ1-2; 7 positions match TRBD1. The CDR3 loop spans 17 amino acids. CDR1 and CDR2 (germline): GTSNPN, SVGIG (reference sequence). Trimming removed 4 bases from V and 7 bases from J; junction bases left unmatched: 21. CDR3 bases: TGTGCCTGGACTCCATCGCGGACAGGTCGGGGGAACGGTGGCTACACCTTC. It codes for CAWTPSRTGRGNGGYTF. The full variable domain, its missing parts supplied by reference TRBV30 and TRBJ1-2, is SQTIHQWPATLVQPVGSPLSLECTVEGTSNPNLYWYRQAAGRGLQLLFYSVGIGQISSEVPQNLSASRPQDRQFILSSKKLLLSDSGFYLCAWTPSRTGRGNGGYTFGSGTRLTVV.

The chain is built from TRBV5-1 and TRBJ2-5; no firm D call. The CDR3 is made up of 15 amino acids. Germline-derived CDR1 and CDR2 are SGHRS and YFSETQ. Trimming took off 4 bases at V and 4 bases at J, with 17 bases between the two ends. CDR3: CASSPYAGIRETQYF. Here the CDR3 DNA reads TGCGCCAGCAGCCCCTATGCAGGTATTCGAGAGACCCAGTACTTC.

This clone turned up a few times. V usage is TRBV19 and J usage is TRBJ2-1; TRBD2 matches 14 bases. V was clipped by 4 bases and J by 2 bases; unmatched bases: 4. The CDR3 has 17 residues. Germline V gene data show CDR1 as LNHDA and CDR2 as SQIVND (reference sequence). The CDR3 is CASSKRLAGGAYNEQFF. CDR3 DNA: TGTGCCAGTAGTAAAAGACTAGCGGGGGGGGCCTACAATGAGCAGTTCTTC.

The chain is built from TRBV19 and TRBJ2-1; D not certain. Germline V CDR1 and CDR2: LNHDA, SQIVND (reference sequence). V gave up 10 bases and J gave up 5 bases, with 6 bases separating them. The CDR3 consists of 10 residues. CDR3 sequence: CAKHHNEQFF. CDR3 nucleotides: TGTGCCAAACACCACAATGAGCAGTTCTTC.